The rows below give T cell receptor beta chains drawn from one sample of a study of CD8+ T cells in alopecia areata. Using immunoSEQ multiplex PCR, the repertoire was profiled, and TCRdb retains in-frame clones only, with some absent. The data contain about 140,000 clones, roughly four fifths of them singletons. The sample consisted of CD8+ T cells sorted from blood, taken at week 4, from a patient treated with tofacitinib. Every receptor here comes from a human donor with alopecia areata. Each CDR3 is given with its conserved first and last residue. The D gene is left open where the match is weak. Clone size is not always given. Where it is, it says once, few, many or a class for expanded clones.

clone_size | j_call | d_call | v_call | cdr3_aa | cdr3_nt
- | TRBJ2-5 | - | TRBV14 | CASSQDRMDRRAPGRIQETQYF | TGTGCCAGCAGCCAAGATAGAATGGATCGGAGGGCGCCGGGGAGGATCCAAGAGACCCAGTACTTC
- | TRBJ1-4 | - | TRBV29-1 | CSVEVKGATNEKLFF | TGCAGCGTTGAAGTTAAAGGGGCAACTAATGAAAAACTGTTTTTT
- | TRBJ1-1 | - | TRBV5-4 | CASSLVTGREAFF | TGTGCCAGCAGCTTGGTGACAGGTCGTGAAGCTTTCTTT
- | TRBJ2-5 | - | TRBV7-2 | CASSAKVDTGQETQYF | TGTGCCAGCAGCGCAAAAGTCGATACAGGCCAAGAGACCCAGTACTTC
- | TRBJ2-5 | TRBD2 | TRBV4-1 | CASSQEVAGGNQETQYF | TGCGCCAGCAGCCAAGAAGTAGCGGGGGGGAACCAAGAGACCCAGTACTTC
- | TRBJ2-1 | TRBD1 | TRBV29-1 | CSAGQGAGEQFF | TGCAGCGCCGGACAGGGGGCGGGTGAGCAGTTCTTC
few | TRBJ2-4 | TRBD2 | TRBV7-2 | CASSRKLAGGPNIQYF | TGTGCCAGCAGCCGAAAGCTAGCGGGGGGGCCAAACATTCAGTACTTC
- | TRBJ2-7 | TRBD1 | TRBV2 | CASRVQGQGFYEQYF | TGTGCCAGCAGGGTTCAGGGACAGGGCTTCTACGAGCAGTACTTC
- | TRBJ2-1 | - | TRBV25-1 | CASSLSQHEQFF | TGTGCCAGCAGTCTTTCACAGCATGAGCAGTTCTTC
medium-sized | TRBJ2-7 | - | TRBV27 | CASSLGASNSYEQYF | TGTGCCAGCAGTTTAGGGGCATCGAACTCCTACGAGCAGTACTTC
- | TRBJ2-3 | TRBD2 | TRBV5-6 | CASSLALGLAGVTDTQYF | TGTGCCAGCAGCTTGGCCCTTGGACTAGCGGGGGTGACAGATACGCAGTATTTT
few | TRBJ2-7 | - | TRBV5-6 | CASTLGTAPYEQYF | TGTGCCAGCACCCTAGGTACAGCACCCTACGAGCAGTACTTC
- | TRBJ1-2 | - | TRBV7-9 | CASSSKRTLTDGYGYTF | TGTGCCAGCAGCTCCAAACGGACCCTCACTGACGGCTATGGCTACACCTTC
- | TRBJ2-1 | TRBD2 | TRBV2 | CASSGRRRGGLNEQFF | TGTGCCAGCAGTGGCCGTAGGCGGGGGGGCCTCAATGAGCAGTTCTTC
- | TRBJ2-7 | - | TRBV27 | CASSPRGASYEQYF | TGTGCCAGCAGCCCGAGGGGCGCATCCTACGAGCAGTACTTC
- | TRBJ1-5 | - | TRBV25-1 | CASSEYCGGCGPQHF | TGTGCCAGCAGTGAATATTGTGGGGGGTGCGGGCCCCAGCATTTT
- | TRBJ2-6 | - | TRBV7-9 | CASSSPGTGANVLTF | TGTGCCAGCAGCTCCCCAGGCACTGGGGCCAACGTCCTGACTTTC
- | TRBJ2-6 | - | TRBV4-3 | CASSQDSTGANVLTF | TGCGCCAGCAGCCAAGATTCCACTGGGGCCAACGTCCTGACTTTC
- | TRBJ2-7 | - | TRBV6-6 | CASSSWITDNEQYF | TGTGCCAGCAGTTCTTGGATCACTGACAACGAGCAGTACTTC
- | TRBJ2-6 | - | TRBV5-1 | CASSLAVDGLHSGANVLTF | TGCGCCAGCAGCTTGGCCGTCGATGGGCTCCACTCTGGGGCCAACGTCCTGACTTTC
- | TRBJ2-3 | TRBD1 | TRBV4-1 | CASSPTLDRAIGSDTQYF | TGCGCCAGCAGCCCCACCTTGGACAGGGCAATAGGTTCAGATACGCAGTATTTT
- | TRBJ2-7 | - | TRBV19 | CASSDQGYHEQYF | TGTGCCAGTAGTGACCAGGGGTACCACGAGCAGTACTTC
- | TRBJ1-6 | TRBD1 | TRBV4-2 | CASSDLDRGYSPLHF | TGTGCCAGCAGCGACTTGGACAGGGGGTATTCACCCCTCCACTTT
- | TRBJ2-3 | TRBD1 | TRBV18 | CASSPLPGQGVDTQYF | TGTGCCAGCTCACCACTACCGGGACAGGGTGTAGATACGCAGTATTTT
- | TRBJ2-7 | TRBD2 | TRBV4-1 | CASSLTSADYEQYF | TGCGCCAGCAGCCTTACTAGCGCCGACTACGAGCAGTACTTC
- | TRBJ2-7 | - | TRBV4-3 | CASSQRANSYEQYF | TGCGCCAGCAGCCAAAGGGCTAACTCCTACGAGCAGTACTTC
- | TRBJ2-5 | TRBD1 | TRBV7-3 | CASSLEGAAETQYF | TGTGCCAGCAGCTTAGAGGGGGCCGCAGAGACCCAGTACTTC
- | TRBJ2-7 | - | TRBV4-3 | CASSQDSGVYEQYF | TGCGCCAGCAGCCAAGATTCGGGGGTTTACGAGCAGTACTTC
- | TRBJ2-6 | TRBD2 | TRBV10-2 | CASSSPGGRLSGANVLTF | TGCGCCAGCAGCTCCCCGGGGGGGCGGCTCTCTGGGGCCAACGTCCTGACTTTC
- | TRBJ2-1 | - | TRBV9 | CASSVGGSEQFF | TGTGCCAGCAGCGTAGGAGGGAGTGAGCAGTTCTTC
- | TRBJ2-7 | - | TRBV6-5 | CASSYGVYYEQYF | TGTGCCAGCAGTTACGGGGTATACTACGAGCAGTACTTC
- | TRBJ1-1 | - | TRBV14 | CASSSPTQGVTEAFF | TGTGCCAGCAGCTCCCCGACCCAGGGCGTCACTGAAGCTTTCTTT
- | TRBJ2-1 | TRBD1 | TRBV27 | CASGLRDSLNEQFF | TGTGCCAGCGGCCTCCGGGACAGTTTGAATGAGCAGTTCTTC
- | TRBJ2-7 | - | TRBV15 | CATSRDGAEQYF | TGTGCCACCAGCAGAGATGGGGCCGAGCAGTACTTC
once | TRBJ2-5 | - | TRBV6-5 | CASTYGGGIQETQYF | TGTGCCAGCACCTACGGGGGAGGTATACAAGAGACCCAGTACTTC
- | TRBJ1-1 | - | TRBV13 | CASSLGAMNTEAFF | TGTGCCAGCAGCCTGGGGGCCATGAACACTGAAGCTTTCTTT
- | TRBJ1-1 | - | TRBV29-1 | CSVVEGNTEAFF | TGCAGCGTTGTAGAGGGGAACACTGAAGCTTTCTTT
- | TRBJ2-7 | - | TRBV20-1 | CSASRVNEQYF | TGCAGTGCCTCACGCGTTAACGAGCAGTACTTC
- | TRBJ1-1 | - | TRBV27 | CASSLRAAATEAFF | TGTGCCAGCAGTTTAAGGGCGGCAGCTACTGAAGCTTTCTTT
- | TRBJ2-7 | - | TRBV6-6 | CASSPGLSRGEQYF | TGTGCCAGCAGTCCCGGGCTATCAAGGGGGGAGCAGTACTTC
- | TRBJ1-3 | - | TRBV7-9 | CASSLDPGLDTIYF | TGTGCCAGCAGCTTGGACCCGGGTCTGGACACCATATATTTT
- | TRBJ2-7 | TRBD1 | TRBV27 | CASTRQGMVDEQYF | TGTGCCAGCACCCGACAGGGGATGGTGGACGAGCAGTACTTC
- | TRBJ2-7 | TRBD1 | TRBV18 | CASSPPGQASYEQYF | TGTGCCAGCTCACCACCGGGACAGGCCTCCTACGAGCAGTACTTC
- | TRBJ2-7 | - | TRBV10-3 | CAISVGTSSSYEQYF | TGTGCCATCAGTGTGGGGACATCGTCCTCCTACGAGCAGTACTTC
- | TRBJ1-1 | - | TRBV14 | CASSQGSAGMNTEAFF | TGTGCCAGCAGCCAAGGATCGGCAGGGATGAACACTGAAGCTTTCTTT
- | TRBJ2-7 | TRBD2 | TRBV7-2 | CASSPRTSGGHEQYF | TGTGCCAGCAGCCCCCGGACTAGCGGGGGACACGAGCAGTACTTC
- | TRBJ2-3 | TRBD1 | TRBV12-5 | CASGRDRRTRETDTQYF | TGTGCTAGTGGTCGGGACAGGCGGACACGGGAAACAGATACGCAGTATTTT
- | TRBJ1-5 | - | TRBV7-9 | CASSLALGGLQPQHF | TGTGCCAGCAGCTTAGCGCTCGGGGGCCTTCAGCCCCAGCATTTT
- | TRBJ2-5 | - | TRBV15 | CATSRDFAQETQYF | TGTGCCACCAGCAGAGACTTTGCCCAAGAGACCCAGTACTTC
- | TRBJ1-1 | - | TRBV5-1 | CASSDRDIGTEAFF | TGCGCCAGCAGCGATCGGGACATAGGGACTGAAGCTTTCTTT
- | TRBJ2-7 | - | TRBV7-2 | CASSLDRDVTYEQYF | TGTGCCAGCAGCTTGGACCGGGACGTAACCTACGAGCAGTACTTC
- | TRBJ2-1 | TRBD1 | TRBV5-1 | CASSLGYRGLSSYNEQFF | TGCGCCAGCAGCTTGGGTTACAGGGGCCTGAGCTCCTACAATGAGCAGTTCTTC
- | TRBJ2-7 | TRBD1 | TRBV5-1 | CASSQSTGYEQYF | TGCGCCAGCAGCCAATCGACAGGGTACGAGCAGTACTTC